This TCR beta chain comes out of a study of CD8+ T cells in alopecia areata. At the level of the study: Treated patients took oral tofacitinib at 5 to 10 mg twice daily.

A remark on this clone: Its specificity is unknown.

Study-level findings and limits: Across lesional scalp, and particularly alopecia totalis/universalis, clonality surpassed that of normal scalp.

The authors extracted RNA and reverse transcribed it into cDNA as the sequencing template. Sequenced by immunoSEQ multiplex PCR; TCRdb stores in-frame clones only, minus some. The data contain approximately 61,000 clones, over 95% of them singletons. Trimming took 6 bases from V and 5 from J, leaving 13 bases between them. CDR1 and CDR2 (germline): MNHEY, SVGAGI. This CDR3 region has 13 residues. Sequenced material: CD8+ T cells sorted from blood, taken at week 0. This chain uses TRBV6-5 with TRBJ1-1; TRBD1 might be the D (5 bases). The source of this sequence is a human donor with alopecia areata. The CDR3 nucleotides are TGTGCCAGCAGACCAGGGCTATCGACTGAAGCTTTCTTT. Protein sequence: CASRPGLSTEAFF.